The rows below give T cell receptor beta chains drawn from one sample of a study of immune evolution from preneoplasia to lung adenocarcinoma. Only in-frame clones appear in the TCRdb table, and some are missing; sequencing was by immunoSEQ multiplex PCR. The data show more than 5,500 clones, around four fifths seen once. Sequencing was performed on FFPE minimally invasive lung adenocarcinoma tissue. Source of these receptors: a person aged 50-75 years with lung adenocarcinoma. CDR3s include the opening cysteine and the closing phenylalanine or tryptophan. A D gene is named only where the DNA matches it firmly. Clone size appears in some rows only: once, few, many, or a class for an expanded clone.

J gene | V gene | D gene | clone size | CDR3 protein | CDR3 DNA
TRBJ2-3 | TRBV4-2 | TRBD2 | once | CASSQVGTRINTDTQYF | TGTGCCAGCAGCCAAGTAGGGACTAGGATCAACACAGATACGCAGTATTTT
TRBJ2-7 | TRBV5-1 | - | few | CASSLVVASSYEQYF | TGCGCCAGCAGCTTGGTCGTCGCTAGCTCCTACGAGCAGTACTTC
TRBJ1-1 | TRBV5-1 | - | - | CASSRSGIRTGEKNTEAFF | TGCGCCAGCAGCCGTTCCGGAATTCGCACAGGTGAGAAGAACACTGAAGCTTTCTTT
TRBJ1-2 | TRBV19 | - | once | CASSMALGDGGYTF | TGTGCCAGTAGTATGGCATTAGGGGACGGTGGCTACACCTTC
TRBJ2-1 | TRBV14 | - | - | CASSQGAAFHNEQFF | TGTGCCAGCAGCCAAGGGGCGGCCTTTCACAATGAGCAGTTCTTC
TRBJ2-2 | TRBV6-5 | - | large | CASSLRGLATGELFF | TGTGCCAGCAGTTTACGGGGTCTGGCCACCGGGGAGCTGTTTTTT
TRBJ1-6 | TRBV16 | TRBD1 | - | CASSPGTGNSPLHF | TGTGCCAGCAGCCCAGGGACAGGGAACTCACCCCTCCACTTT
TRBJ2-7 | TRBV30 | - | - | CAWSARDASSYEQYF | TGTGCCTGGAGCGCCCGGGACGCCAGCTCCTACGAGCAGTACTTC
TRBJ2-6 | TRBV2 | - | - | CASSVSGANVLTF | TGTGCCAGCAGTGTTTCTGGGGCCAACGTCCTGACTTTC
TRBJ1-1 | TRBV7-2 | - | few | CASSSNFEAFF | TGTGCCAGCAGCTCCAATTTTGAAGCTTTCTTT
TRBJ2-2 | TRBV10-3 | TRBD1 | - | CAISEQGVATGELFF | TGTGCCATCAGTGAACAGGGGGTGGCCACCGGGGAGCTGTTTTTT
TRBJ2-1 | TRBV9 | - | - | CASSLTINEQFF | TGTGCCAGCAGCCTGACAATTAATGAGCAGTTCTTC
TRBJ1-1 | TRBV4-2 | - | - | CASNLGGADTEAFF | TGTGCCAGCAACCTAGGGGGGGCCGACACTGAAGCTTTCTTT
TRBJ2-5 | TRBV6-1 | TRBD1 | - | CASSEQGAGETQYF | TGTGCCAGCAGTGAACAGGGGGCGGGGGAGACCCAGTACTTC
TRBJ1-1 | TRBV7-7 | - | once | CASSYGAEAFF | TGTGCCAGCAGCTATGGGGCTGAAGCTTTCTTT